Detailed here is one T cell receptor beta chain. Its antigen is not identified. The data stem from a study of cytomegalovirus exposure and HLA in healthy donors. The study's findings and limits: V- and J-gene trimming of TCR beta was linked (in a later analysis) to a missense DCLRE1C variant. Cytomegalovirus association was assigned to about 150 TCR beta chains.

The primer mix had 60 Vbeta and 13 Jbeta primers. Sequenced by immunoSEQ multiplex PCR; TCRdb stores in-frame clones only, minus some. The sample includes some 110,000 clones, roughly 70% of them seen just once. This CDR3 contains 13 residues. V gave up 3 bases and J gave up 3 bases; unmatched junction bases: 5. CDR1 and CDR2 from the germline V gene are SQVTM and ANQGSEA. This TCR was sampled from a middle-aged man in good health and CMV-seronegative. This sequence joins TRBV29-1 and TRBJ2-7; TRBD2 aligns across 7 bases. Specimen: PBMCs. The CDR3 loop reads CSVDLGGGYEQYF. The CDR3 DNA reads as TGCAGCGTTGATTTGGGCGGGGGCTACGAGCAGTACTTC.